These 21 T cell receptor beta chains came from one sample sequenced in a study of radiotherapy plus CTLA-4 blockade in lung cancer. TCRdb keeps only in-frame clones here, not all; method: immunoSEQ multiplex PCR. In the table there are about 85,000 clones, approximately 86% of which are singletons. The sample here was peripheral blood, taken from a patient treated with radiotherapy plus ipilimumab. The source of these receptors is a human donor with non-small cell lung cancer who had a partial response to radiotherapy plus ipilimumab.

This chain's CDR3 is CASSSRYEQPAYNEQFF. CDR3 nucleotides: TGTGCCAGCAGCTCTAGATACGAGCAACCGGCCTACAATGAGCAGTTCTTC. V and J are TRBV4-2 and TRBJ2-1; D is undetermined. V lost 5 bases and J lost 2, with 19 bases in between. CDR1 and CDR2 (germline): LGHNA, YNFKEQ. This CDR3 is 17 amino acids long.

This chain joins TRBV11-3 and TRBJ2-2; no firm D call. From germline, CDR1 is SGHNT and CDR2 YENEEA. There are 13 residues in the CDR3. Trimming cost V 0 bases and J 9 bases, with 8 bases left between them. The CDR3 region is CASSLDLSRELFF. CDR3 DNA sequence: TGTGCCAGCAGCTTAGATCTATCCCGGGAGCTGTTTTTT.

The chain recombines TRBV7-6 with TRBJ2-5; D unresolved. This CDR3 comprises 15 residues. CDR1 is SGHVS, CDR2 FNYEAQ, per germline. The V gene lost 0 bases and the J gene lost 0 bases, with 8 bases spanning the gap. CDR3 region: CASSLAYSYQETQYF. The CDR3 DNA is TGTGCCAGCAGCTTAGCGTACTCGTACCAAGAGACCCAGTACTTC.

The gene calls are TRBV5-4 and TRBJ2-7; 8 nucleotides line up with TRBD1. Germline V lookup: CDR1 SGHNT, CDR2 YYREEE (reference sequence). The CDR3 is 14 amino acids. Trimming at V came to 5 bases and at J to 5 bases, leaving 9 bases not matched to a gene. The CDR3 loop reads CASRRTGGKDEQYF. The DNA of the CDR3 is TGTGCCAGCAGGCGTACAGGGGGAAAAGACGAGCAGTACTTC.

This clone was observed a handful of times. The chain is built from TRBV4-3 and TRBJ1-1, with unresolved D. The CDR3 has 15 residues. Per germline, CDR1 LGHNA and CDR2 YSLEER. V was shortened by 3 bases and J by 1 base, with 12 bases between the two germline ends. The CDR3 DNA sequence: TGCGCCAGCAGCCATTCCACTAGAGGGAACACTGAAGCTTTCTTT. Encoded protein: CASSHSTRGNTEAFF.

V gene TRBV29-1 combines with J gene TRBJ2-3; a possible D gene is TRBD2 (6 bases). This CDR3 is built from 15 residues. CDR1 and CDR2 from the germline V gene are SQVTM and ANQGSEA. Trimming shortened V by 7 bases and J by 0 bases, and 17 bases separated the two germline ends. CDR3 bases: TGCAGCGGTCGGGTAGCGGTTCCTAGCACAGATACGCAGTATTTT. This codes for CSGRVAVPSTDTQYF.

This clone was seen a single time. The chain couples TRBV7-9 to TRBJ2-1, with 12 bases fitting TRBD2. Germline V gene lookup returns CDR1 SEHNR and CDR2 FQNEAQ (reference sequence). This CDR3 has 15 amino acids. V lost 4 bases, J lost 8 bases, and 6 bases stayed unmatched. The chain's CDR3 is CASSSLAGGPYEQFF. CDR3 in DNA: TGTGCCAGCAGCTCACTAGCGGGAGGTCCCTATGAGCAGTTCTTC.

The V gene is TRBV10-3, the J gene TRBJ2-1; 9 bases map to TRBD2. In germline, CDR1 is ENHRY, CDR2 SYGVKD. Germline trimming cut 4 bases from V and 4 bases from J; bases unmatched to any gene: 5. The CDR3 consists of 15 residues. CDR3 residues: CAISGASGTYNEQFF. The CDR3, as DNA: TGTGCCATCAGTGGTGCTAGCGGGACGTACAATGAGCAGTTCTTC.

As regards this clone: The junction differs from germline at one of its ends, possibly a read error. The sample carries other DNA sequences with the same CDR3. The rearrangement joins TRBV7-7 to TRBJ1-1; perhaps TRBD1 as D (5 bases). The CDR3 has 13 residues. The V gene's germline CDR1 is SSHAT and CDR2 FNYEAQ (reference sequence). CDR3 protein: CASSRDRNTEAFF. CDR3 DNA: TGTGCTAGCAGCCGCGACAGGAACACTGAAGCTTTCTTT.

The chain joins TRBV28 to TRBJ1-1; no clear D gene. The length of the CDR3 is 12 residues. CDR1 MDHEN and CDR2 SYDVKM come from the germline V gene. V was pared by 4 bases and J by 6 bases, with 9 bases between. The DNA of the CDR3 is TGTGCCAGCAGTTCCTCGGGTTCTGAAGCTTTCTTT. Protein product: CASSSSGSEAFF.

V and J are TRBV28 and TRBJ2-7; 8 bases line up with TRBD2. The CDR3 runs to 14 residues. Trimming at V came to 5 bases and at J to 3 bases, leaving 6 bases not matched to a gene. Germline lookup yields CDR1 MDHEN and CDR2 SYDVKM. CDR3 protein: CASSERGFFYEQYF. The DNA of the CDR3 is TGTGCCAGCAGTGAGCGGGGGTTTTTCTACGAGCAGTACTTC.

The gene calls are TRBV9 and TRBJ2-7; D perhaps matches TRBD1 (6 bases). The CDR3 spans 17 residues. The germline V gene has CDR1 SGDLS and CDR2 YYNGEE. Trimming cost V 2 bases and J 2 bases, with 20 bases left between them. CDR3 protein: CASSVARDTQSAYEQYF. CDR3 in DNA: TGTGCCAGCAGCGTTGCCCGGGACACCCAAAGTGCCTACGAGCAGTACTTC.

The J gene is TRBJ1-4, the V gene TRBV25-1; D is possibly TRBD1 (6 bases). CDR3 length: 14 amino acids. Per the germline V gene, CDR1 is MGHDK and CDR2 is SYGVNS. Between the trimmed V and J ends, which lost 3 bases and 8 bases, there was a span of 13 bases. As DNA, the CDR3 is TGTGCCAGCAGTGATCATTGGGGGCCCGAAAAACTGTTTTTT. As protein: CASSDHWGPEKLFF.

The V call is TRBV5-6, the J call TRBJ2-3; D gene ambiguous. The CDR3 is made up of 11 amino acids. Trimming pared 4 bases from V and 8 bases from J, leaving 8 bases between. Germline lookup yields CDR1 SGHDT and CDR2 YYEEEE. CDR3 DNA: TGTGCCAGCAGCGTAATCGGTACGCAGTATTTT. It translates to CASSVIGTQYF. Looking up the rest from reference TRBV5-6 and TRBJ2-3 gives the full variable domain: DAGVTQSPTHLIKTRGQQVTLRCSPKSGHDTVSWYQQALGQGPQFIFQYYEEEERQRGNFPDRFSGHQFPNYSSELNVNALLLGDSALYLCASSVIGTQYFGPGTRLTVL.

The chain couples TRBV18 to TRBJ2-3, with unresolved D. Germline CDR1 reads KGHSH; CDR2 reads LQKENI. This CDR3 has 13 residues. V was trimmed by 5 bases and J by 0 bases, leaving 6 bases between them. Here the CDR3 DNA reads TGTGCCAGCTCAACTACTAGCACAGATACGCAGTATTTT. This translates into CASSTTSTDTQYF.

The rearrangement links TRBV7-9 to TRBJ1-1, with D maybe TRBD1 (5 bases). CDR1 SEHNR and CDR2 FQNEAQ come from the germline V gene (reference sequence). The CDR3 extends over 15 amino acids. V lost 4 bases and J lost 5, with 17 bases in between. CDR3 in amino acids: CASSWARIGETEAFF. In nucleotides, the CDR3 is TGTGCCAGCAGCTGGGCTAGGATAGGGGAAACTGAAGCTTTCTTT.

The genes are TRBV6-5 and TRBJ1-4; no reliable D call. Per the germline V gene, CDR1 is MNHEY and CDR2 is SVGAGI. This CDR3 has 16 residues. V lost 0 bases and J lost 0, with 8 bases in between. CDR3 DNA sequence: TGTGCCAGCAGTTACTCCCCCACAACAACTAATGAAAAACTGTTTTTT. It codes for CASSYSPTTTNEKLFF.

The chain recombines TRBV11-3 with TRBJ2-4, with no clear D. The CDR3 is 16 residues long. V was clipped by 2 bases and J by 0 bases, with 11 bases between them. The germline CDR1 and CDR2 sequences are SGHNT and YENEEA. For the CDR3, the DNA is TGTGCCAGCAGCTTAAATTCGGGTCTAGCCAAAAACATTCAGTACTTC. This encodes CASSLNSGLAKNIQYF.

V gene TRBV6-1 combines with J gene TRBJ2-5; D may be TRBD1 (6 bases). Judging by the DNA end, TRBJ2-7 fits better; the J call may be wrong. This CDR3 has 14 residues. Germline CDR1 is MNHNS and CDR2 is SASEGT. The CDR3 is CASRKATGVYEQYF. The CDR3, as DNA: TGTGCCAGTCGTAAAGCGACAGGCGTCTACGAGCAGTACTTC.

V usage is TRBV2 and J usage is TRBJ2-1, with 8 nucleotides matching TRBD2. Germline CDR1 reads SNHLY; CDR2 reads FYNNEI. After removal of 6 bases from V and 9 bases from J, the junction contained 13 bases not matched to a gene. This CDR3 has 15 amino acids. CDR3 in DNA: TGTGCCAGCAGGGGTTCCGGGACTAGTTTTAGTGAGCAGTTCTTC. This sequence encodes CASRGSGTSFSEQFF.

The CDR3 sequence is CASSHRGQQQETQYF. Here the CDR3 DNA reads TGTGCCAGCAGCCACCGAGGACAGCAACAAGAGACCCAGTACTTC. This chain connects TRBV4-2 to TRBJ2-5, with a tentative D call TRBD1 (6 bases). Germline CDR1 is LGHNA and CDR2 is YNFKEQ. This CDR3 region has 15 residues. V lost 3 bases and J lost 2, with 13 bases in between.